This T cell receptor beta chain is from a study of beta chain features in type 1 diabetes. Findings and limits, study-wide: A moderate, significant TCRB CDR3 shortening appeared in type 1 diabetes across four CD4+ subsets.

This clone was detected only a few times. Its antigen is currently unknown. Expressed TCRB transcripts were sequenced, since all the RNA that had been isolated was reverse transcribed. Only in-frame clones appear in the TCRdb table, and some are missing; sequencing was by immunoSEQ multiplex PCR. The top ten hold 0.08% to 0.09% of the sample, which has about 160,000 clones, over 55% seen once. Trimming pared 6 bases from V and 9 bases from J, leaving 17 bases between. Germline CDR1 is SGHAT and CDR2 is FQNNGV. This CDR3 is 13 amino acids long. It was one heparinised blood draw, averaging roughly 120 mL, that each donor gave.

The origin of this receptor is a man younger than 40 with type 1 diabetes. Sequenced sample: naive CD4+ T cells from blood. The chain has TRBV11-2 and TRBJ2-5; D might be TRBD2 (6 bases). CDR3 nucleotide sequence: TGTGCCAGCAGAGCTAACACGGGGGAGGCCCAGTACTTC. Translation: CASRANTGEAQYF.